The following is a T cell receptor (beta chain) sequence with its context. CDR3 length equals 22 residues. V lost 5 bases, J lost 0 bases, and 32 bases lay in between. The V gene's germline CDR1 is SNHLY and CDR2 FYNNEI. The data derive from a study of blood T cell repertoires in COVID-19. In the original analysis: Amplifying reference gene primers gave estimates of nucleated cell counts. Assay used: immunoSEQ multiplex PCR; TCRdb lists only in-frame clones, some missing. V and J calls plus clone size are reproduced from that table; the DNA served to infer D and trimming. The sample contains some 30,000 clones, approximately 86% of which appear only once.

The rearrangement links TRBV2 to TRBJ1-5; D perhaps matches TRBD1 (6 bases). This sequence originates from a man in his sixties with active COVID-19. Sample: peripheral blood. CDR3 loop: CASSNPQGRFGAPPISNQPQHF. The CDR3 DNA is TGTGCCAGCAGTAACCCACAGGGCCGGTTTGGCGCACCACCGATTAGCAATCAGCCCCAGCATTTT.